This T cell receptor beta chain derives from a study of T cells in Graves' hyperthyroidism and ophthalmopathy. For the diagnoses, clinical symptoms, serum thyroxine and TRAb, thyroid ultrasound and orbital computed tomography were used. About this clonotype: No antigen is known for it.

CDR1 is LNHDA and CDR2 is SQIVND in the germline V gene (reference sequence). V lost 11 bases and J lost 4, with 12 bases in between. The CDR3 is 12 amino acids. Researchers took RNA transcripts and amplified the TCR beta CDR3 regions from them. HTBI primers were used for first-round RT-PCR of the TCR CDR3. MiXCR was run by TCRdb on the multiplex PCR reads, yielding one entry per CDR3 protein. The top ten hold roughly 6.5% of the sample, which has hundreds of thousands of distinct CDR3 sequences, about 45% seen once. Study-level results: In simple terms, a model built on 13 V-J features told ophthalmopathy apart from stable hyperthyroidism. In blood, most of the thyroid clonotypes expanded above 0.001 were also present. The model made its ophthalmopathy prediction, and onset followed a median approximately 7 months later.

The sequencing sample was made of peripheral blood or thyroid tissue (not recorded which). The clonotype originates from an adult man with Graves' disease, either hyperthyroidism or ophthalmopathy (not recorded which). V gene TRBV19 combines with J gene TRBJ1-3, with D hard to call. This CDR3 is CAWSGRGNTIYF. The CDR3 DNA sequence: TGTGCCTGGTCTGGACGGGGAAACACCATATATTTT.